The T cell receptor beta chain under discussion was sequenced for a study of Graves' ophthalmopathy and Graves' hyperthyroidism listed by TCRdb under 2018. Regarding the study in general: Hyperthyroidism was defined as stable when no progression to ophthalmopathy occurred within 18 months of follow-up. To tell Graves' ophthalmopathy apart from Graves' hyperthyroidism, and to predict which patients would progress to ophthalmopathy, the study relied on TCR beta repertoire signatures. In total, approximately 140 blood samples were TCR-sequenced: fewer than 50 ophthalmopathy, some 75 hyperthyroidism and roughly 17 hyperthyroidism-to-ophthalmopathy patients. To explore V-J signatures distinguishing ophthalmopathy from hyperthyroidism, a discovery set of roughly 98 patients (around 42 ophthalmopathy, 55 to 60 stable hyperthyroidism) was enrolled. The independent validation cohort included about 19 hyperthyroidism patients plus 17 patients who later progressed from hyperthyroidism to ophthalmopathy. In five or six hyperthyroidism patients, T-cell repertoires of thyroid tissue and blood were compared. Following sampling, methimazole starting at 30 mg daily was administered to hyperthyroidism patients, and high-dose intravenous methylprednisolone was administered to ophthalmopathy patients. General findings and caveats noted by the study authors: Sample size was not predetermined statistically, and investigators were not blinded to group allocation. In cross-validation, the 13-signature model distinguished ophthalmopathy from stable hyperthyroidism with about 90% sensitivity and about 84% specificity, and in the test set the corresponding values were approximately 80% and 68%. Among expanded thyroid clonotypes with frequency above 0.001, most also showed up in blood, which suggests that blood repertoires may reflect the thyroid immune response. In validation, the model predicted ophthalmopathy progression with about 71% sensitivity and 72% to 80% specificity; about a dozen predicted patients were CT-confirmed with GO in a median of about 7.1 months.

The germline ends are 11 bases apart after V is trimmed by 0 bases and J by 6 bases. In the germline V gene (reference sequence), CDR1 corresponds to WNHNN and CDR2 to SYGVQD. Including cysteine and phenylalanine, the CDR3 has 15 amino acids. Only the CDR3 DNA stays, 45 bases, in frame from base 1. For repertoire sequencing, the TCR beta CDR3 regions were amplified from RNA transcripts. The first round of RT-PCR was done with HTBI primers and the Qiagen OneStep RT-PCR kit, and was followed by a second round of multiplex PCR, then size selection and purification. Libraries were sequenced paired-end with 100 bp reads on an Illumina HiSeq2000. The paper's data handling went like this. SOAPnuke was used to process the reads, removing any read that contained adapters or uncalled bases, had a mean Phred below 15, or lacked an exact match to the constant primer or identifier. COPE v1.2.5 was used to merge the high-quality paired reads. Clonotypes were defined as unique nucleotide sequences and were aligned to IMGT TRB V, D and J references using MiTCR v1.1. The analysis was limited to V-J combinations with a frequency above 0.0001, which together covered approximately 99% of the repertoires. A TCR clonal expansion and chaos score per V-J combination was defined as the ratio of F50 clonal expansion to chaos observed in the TCRdist matrix. Welch's t-statistics and random forest were used to reduce the features to some 13 V-J combinations, which were then used as input to a naive Bayes classifier. The Morisita-Horn index was used to measure how similar the thyroid and blood repertoires were. The raw public data were reprocessed by TCRdb itself: fastp quality trimming at Q25, MiXCR clonotype calling, in-frame beta chains only. Entries that share a CDR3 protein sequence are merged under the most common genes and DNA. TCRdb, not the authors, supplied the V and J calls. The sample has around 1,000,000 distinct CDR3 sequences on record, about two fifths of them singletons. The biggest ten clones account for around 10% of the sample.

Patients with hyperthyroidism were aged 18 to 65 years, had been newly diagnosed, and had a disease duration of less than 2 months. Patients with other autoimmune diseases, uncontrolled infections, pregnancy or lactation were excluded from the study. Diagnosis was based on clinical symptoms, serum thyroxine, TRAb, thyroid ultrasound and orbital computed tomography. Total RNA was extracted with Trizol reagent and quality-checked on an Agilent 2100 Bioanalyzer. As for this clonotype: This receptor's antigen is unknown. No much larger clone is present one base from it, and per-base qualities are unavailable.

The chain couples TRBV10-1 to TRBJ2-2; 5 matching bases give a weak D call of TRBD2. This sequence was found in an adult man with Graves' hyperthyroidism. Source material: peripheral blood or thyroid tissue (not recorded which). The nucleotides are TGCGCCAGCAGTGAGTCGTCGGGGATTGCCGGGGAGCTGTTTTTT. The translation is CASSESSGIAGELFF.